Shown below are 17 T cell receptor beta chains from a single sample sequenced in a study of cytomegalovirus exposure and HLA in healthy donors. In the PCR, 60 Vbeta and 13 Jbeta primers were used. Sequencing used immunoSEQ multiplex PCR; TCRdb keeps in-frame clones, though not all of them. The sample carries fewer than 200,000 clones, roughly 87% recorded once. Source material: PBMCs. Receptors were obtained from a girl in the first two years of life in good health and CMV-seronegative.

This clone is a singleton in its sample. V and J are TRBV23-1 and TRBJ1-4; 7 bases match TRBD1. TRBV23-1 is recorded as an ORF, its role being uncertain. J was trimmed by 8 bases and V by 2 bases; bases with no gene match: 11. CDR3 size: 16 residues. The CDR3, as DNA: TGCGCCAGCAGTCAAACCCTTGACAGGGATGGGGAAAAACTGTTTTTT. This sequence encodes CASSQTLDRDGEKLFF.

This clone was counted a single time. A junction end diverges from the germline sequence, so it may reflect a read error. The V gene is TRBV9, the J gene TRBJ1-1; TRBD1 aligns across 7 bases. This CDR3 region has 14 residues. The germline V gene has CDR1 SGDLS and CDR2 YYNGEE. CDR3 in DNA: TGTGCCAGCAGCACGAGGGGGACAGCCCTTGCAGCAGTCTTT. Protein sequence: CASSTRGTALAAVF.

This clone has just one count. The chain employs TRBV29-1 and TRBJ2-7, with TRBD1 as a possible D gene (5 bases). Trimming cost V 5 bases and J 8 bases, with 7 bases left between them. CDR1 and CDR2 from the germline V gene are SQVTM and ANQGSEA. The CDR3 spans 9 residues. The CDR3 bases are TGCAGCGTTTCAGGGAAGCAGTACTTC. It encodes CSVSGKQYF.

The CDR3: CASSALGIGQEDHEKLFF. CDR3 DNA: TGTGCCAGCAGCGCCCTGGGTATAGGACAGGAGGATCATGAAAAACTGTTTTTT. This chain uses TRBV9 with TRBJ1-4; 7 bases line up with TRBD1. Germline CDR1 is SGDLS and CDR2 is YYNGEE. CDR3 length: 18 residues. The V and J ends lost 3 bases and 6 bases, in that order; junction bases with no gene match: 17.

The rearrangement joins TRBV7-2 to TRBJ2-5; D uncertain. The J call may be in error: the DNA end matches TRBJ2-7 better. Germline assignment: CDR1 SGHTA and CDR2 FQGNSA. The CDR3 is 15 amino acids. Written as DNA, the CDR3 is TGTGCCAGCAGCTCAAACTCAGGTGGTTTTTACGAGCAGTACTTC. It codes for CASSSNSGGFYEQYF.

To note about this clone: An end of the junction differs from the germline gene, which may be a read error. This sequence joins TRBV5-8 and TRBJ2-6; the match to TRBD1 covers 8 bases. This CDR3 is 19 amino acids long. CDR1 SGHTS and CDR2 YDEGEE come from the germline V gene. The DNA for the CDR3 is TGTGCCAGCAGCTTGGCGCAGGGGGCGCTTTTGTTTGGGGCCAACGTTCTGACTTTC. Residues: CASSLAQGALLFGANVLTF.

V gene TRBV2 combines with J gene TRBJ2-2, with 9 positions matching TRBD1. CDR3 length: 14 amino acids. Germline trimming cut 7 bases from V and 3 bases from J; bases unmatched to any gene: 3. CDR1 is SNHLY and CDR2 is FYNNEI in the germline V gene. The CDR3 sequence: CASTGQGDTGELFF. The DNA for the CDR3 is TGTGCCAGCACGGGACAGGGTGACACCGGGGAGCTGTTTTTT.

The gene calls are TRBV11-2 and TRBJ2-7, with D unclear. The CDR3 is 13 amino acids. The germline CDR1 and CDR2 sequences are SGHAT and FQNNGV. Trimming left V 1 base short and J 6 bases short, with 10 bases between. The CDR3 sequence is CASSLADPAEQYF. CDR3 nucleotides: TGTGCCAGCAGCTTAGCAGATCCTGCCGAGCAGTACTTC.

This sequence joins TRBV6-1 and TRBJ2-4; tentatively, D is TRBD2 (5 bases). V was clipped by 0 bases and J by 3 bases, with 9 bases between them. From germline, CDR1 is MNHNS and CDR2 SASEGT. The CDR3 extends over 15 amino acids. For the CDR3, the DNA is TGTGCCAGCAGTGAAGCGGCGGCGGGCAAAAACATTCAGTACTTC. Its protein is CASSEAAAGKNIQYF.

Only a few counts were recorded for this clone. The CDR3 nucleotides read TGTGCCAGCAGTTTCGCCTCCCGCGGCCAAGAGACCCAGTACTTC. Encoded protein: CASSFASRGQETQYF. The J gene is TRBJ2-5, the V gene TRBV27, with D unresolved. The ends were cut back, 3 bases at V and 1 base at J, with 12 bases in the middle. Germline V gene lookup returns CDR1 MNHEY and CDR2 SMNVEV (reference sequence). This CDR3 is 15 amino acids long.

The V and J genes are TRBV30 and TRBJ2-1; the match to TRBD2 covers 8 bases. V was clipped by 2 bases and J by 1 base; unmatched bases: 7. This CDR3 spans 16 amino acids. The germline CDR1 and CDR2 sequences are GTSNPN and SVGIG (reference sequence). CDR3 DNA: TGTGCCTGGAGTCGTGATAGCGGGATGTCCTACAATGAGCAGTTCTTC. Its translation: CAWSRDSGMSYNEQFF.

V usage is TRBV7-6 and J usage is TRBJ2-3, with a possible D match to TRBD2 (5 bases). The V gene lost 5 bases and the J gene lost 2 bases, with 17 bases spanning the gap. This CDR3 contains 16 residues. In germline, CDR1 is SGHVS, CDR2 FNYEAQ. This CDR3 is CASSPNGLQSTDTQYF. The CDR3 bases are TGTGCCAGCAGCCCCAACGGACTTCAGTCCACAGATACGCAGTATTTT.

This clone was detected only once. V and J are TRBV4-1 and TRBJ2-5; D possibly corresponds to TRBD2 (7 bases). The germline V gene encodes CDR1 MGHRA and CDR2 YSYEKL. CDR3 length: 16 residues. The ends were cut back, 0 bases at V and 4 bases at J, with 15 bases in the middle. The CDR3 DNA reads as TGCGCCAGCAGCCAAGATCTTCGGGGGGCCCGAGAGACCCAGTACTTC. This encodes CASSQDLRGARETQYF.

This chain links TRBV7-3 with TRBJ2-1, with TRBD2 matching over 8 bases. This CDR3 has 14 amino acids. CDR1 is SGHTA, CDR2 FQGTGA, per germline. Trimming cost V 5 bases and J 8 bases; bases outside gene matches: 8. This CDR3 reads CASSPNAGGYEQFF. The CDR3 bases are TGTGCCAGCAGCCCGAATGCGGGGGGCTATGAGCAGTTCTTC.

This chain links TRBV6-4 with TRBJ1-3, with a weak D call TRBD1 (5 bases). V dropped 2 bases and J dropped 2 bases, with 10 bases sitting between them. In germline, CDR1 is MRHNA, CDR2 SNTAGT. This CDR3 region has 15 residues. CDR3 DNA sequence: TGTGCCAGCAGTGACCGGGGGGGTGCTGGAAACACCATATATTTT. Translating it yields CASSDRGGAGNTIYF.

This sequence joins TRBV27 and TRBJ1-1; D is perhaps TRBD1 (6 bases). Germline assignment: CDR1 MNHEY and CDR2 SMNVEV (reference sequence). Trimming took off 5 bases at V and 11 bases at J, with 21 bases between the two ends. The CDR3 covers 14 residues. The CDR3 DNA reads as TGTGCCAGCAGTGATGCAGGGGAGCACCCCCCCGCTTTCTTT. Translation: CASSDAGEHPPAFF.

Concerning this clone: One end of the junction is discordant with germline, which a read error may explain. The chain has TRBV5-6 and TRBJ1-2, with D possibly TRBD1 on 6 matching bases. The CDR3 spans 13 residues. CDR1 and CDR2 from the germline V gene are SGHDT and YYEEEE. The CDR3, as DNA: TGTGCCAGCAGCTTTTCAGGGGTTCAGGGATCCGTTTTC. Translating gives CASSFSGVQGSVF.